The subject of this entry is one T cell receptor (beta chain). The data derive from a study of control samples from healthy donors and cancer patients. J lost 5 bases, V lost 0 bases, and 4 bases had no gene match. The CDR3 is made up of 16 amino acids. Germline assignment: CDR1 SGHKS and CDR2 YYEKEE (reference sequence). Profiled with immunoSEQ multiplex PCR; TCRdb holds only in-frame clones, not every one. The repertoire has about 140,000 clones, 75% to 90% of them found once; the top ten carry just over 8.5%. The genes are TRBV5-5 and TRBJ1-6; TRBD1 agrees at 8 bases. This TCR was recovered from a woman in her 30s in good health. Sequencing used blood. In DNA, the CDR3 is TGTGCCAGCAGCTTGGACCCGGGACAGGATAATTCACCCCTCCACTTT. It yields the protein CASSLDPGQDNSPLHF.